These 5 T cell receptor beta chains share one sample of origin, sequenced in a study of blood T cell repertoires in COVID-19. The data were produced by immunoSEQ multiplex PCR, yet TCRdb's version contains in-frame clones alone and is incomplete. The profile shows roughly 250,000 clones, approximately 83% of them singletons. The sequencing sample was made of peripheral blood. The source is a human donor in a cohort sampled during active COVID-19.

The chain couples TRBV24-1 to TRBJ2-7; 9 positions agree with TRBD1. The V and J ends lost 3 bases and 7 bases, in that order; junction bases with no gene match: 6. CDR3 length: 14 amino acids. Germline V gives CDR1 KGHDR, CDR2 SFDVKD. The CDR3 loop is CATSDPGTGYEQYF. The CDR3 DNA reads TGTGCCACCAGTGATCCTGGGACAGGGTATGAGCAGTACTTC.

The genes are TRBV29-1 and TRBJ1-2; TRBD1 aligns across 8 bases. Germline CDR1 is SQVTM and CDR2 is ANQGSEA. There are 13 residues in the CDR3. V was clipped by 7 bases and J by 4 bases; unmatched bases: 8. The CDR3 coding sequence is TGCAGCGCGAGGACAGGGTCGGCCTATGGCTACACCTTC. The encoded protein is CSARTGSAYGYTF.

The chain joins TRBV7-2 to TRBJ2-3; TRBD2 aligns across 8 bases. J lost 0 bases, V lost 6 bases, and 8 bases had no gene match. The CDR3 covers 16 residues. Germline V gene data show CDR1 as SGHTA and CDR2 as FQGNSA. The CDR3 loop is CASSPRGALSTDTQYF. Here the CDR3 DNA reads TGTGCCAGCAGTCCGCGGGGGGCTTTGAGCACAGATACGCAGTATTTT.

The chain links TRBV18 to TRBJ2-3; 7 nucleotides align to TRBD2. Germline-derived CDR1 and CDR2 are KGHSH and LQKENI. CDR3 length equals 15 residues. The V segment lost 3 bases and the J segment 0 bases; nucleotides outside the gene matches: 3. CDR3 sequence: CASSPPSGSTDTQYF. Here the CDR3 DNA reads TGTGCCAGCTCACCGCCTAGCGGAAGCACAGATACGCAGTATTTT.

The chain combines TRBV3-1 (or the pseudogene TRBV3-2) with TRBJ2-7; TRBD1 might be the D (6 bases). The CDR3 sequence is 13 residues long. Per the germline V gene, CDR1 is LGHDT and CDR2 is YNNKEL (reference sequence). The V gene lost 2 bases and the J gene lost 3 bases, with 8 bases spanning the gap. The CDR3: CASSQRQVYEQYF. The CDR3 DNA reads TGTGCCAGCAGCCAACGACAGGTCTACGAGCAGTACTTC.